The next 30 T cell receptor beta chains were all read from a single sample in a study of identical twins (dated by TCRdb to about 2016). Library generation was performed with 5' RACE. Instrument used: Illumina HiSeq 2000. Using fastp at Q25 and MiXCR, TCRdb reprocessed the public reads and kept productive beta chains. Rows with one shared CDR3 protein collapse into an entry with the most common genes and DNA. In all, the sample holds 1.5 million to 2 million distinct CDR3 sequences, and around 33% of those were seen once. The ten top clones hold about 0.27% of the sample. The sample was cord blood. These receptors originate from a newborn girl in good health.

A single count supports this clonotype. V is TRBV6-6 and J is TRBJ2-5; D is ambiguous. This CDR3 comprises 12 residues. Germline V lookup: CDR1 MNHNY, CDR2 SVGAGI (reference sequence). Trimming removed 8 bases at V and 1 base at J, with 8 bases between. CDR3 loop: CASGRIQETQYF. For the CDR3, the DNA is TGTGCCAGCGGACGCATCCAAGAGACCCAGTACTTC.

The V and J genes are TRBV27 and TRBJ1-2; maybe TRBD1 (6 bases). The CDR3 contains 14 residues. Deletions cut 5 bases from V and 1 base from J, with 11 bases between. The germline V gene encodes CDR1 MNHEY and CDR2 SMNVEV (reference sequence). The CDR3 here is CASSHQDSNYGYTF. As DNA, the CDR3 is TGTGCCAGCAGTCACCAGGACAGTAACTATGGCTACACCTTC.

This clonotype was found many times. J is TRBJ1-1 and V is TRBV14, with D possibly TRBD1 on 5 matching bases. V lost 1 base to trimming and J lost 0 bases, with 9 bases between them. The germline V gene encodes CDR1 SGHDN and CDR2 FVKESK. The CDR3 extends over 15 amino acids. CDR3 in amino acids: CASSQARGLNTEAFF. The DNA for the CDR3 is TGTGCCAGCAGCCAAGCGCGGGGCTTGAACACTGAAGCTTTCTTT.

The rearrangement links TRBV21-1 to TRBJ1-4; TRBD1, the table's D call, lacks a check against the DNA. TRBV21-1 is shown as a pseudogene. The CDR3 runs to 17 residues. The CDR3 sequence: CASSARPGQVGREKLFF. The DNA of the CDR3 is TGTGCCAGCAGCGCGCGACCCGGACAGGTTGGAAGAGAAAAACTGTTTTTT.

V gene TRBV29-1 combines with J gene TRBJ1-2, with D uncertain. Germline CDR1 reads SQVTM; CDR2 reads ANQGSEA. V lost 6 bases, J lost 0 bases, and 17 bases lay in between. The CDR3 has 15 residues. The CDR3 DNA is TGCAGCGTCGCTTCCTCCAGTCGACCTAACTATGGCTACACCTTC. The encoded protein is CSVASSSRPNYGYTF. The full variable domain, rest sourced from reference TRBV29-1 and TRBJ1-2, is SAVISQKPSRDICQRGTSLTIQCQVDSQVTMMFWYRQQPGQSLTLIATANQGSEATYESGFVIDKFPISRPNLTFSTLTVSNMSPEDSSIYLCSVASSSRPNYGYTFGSGTRLTVV.

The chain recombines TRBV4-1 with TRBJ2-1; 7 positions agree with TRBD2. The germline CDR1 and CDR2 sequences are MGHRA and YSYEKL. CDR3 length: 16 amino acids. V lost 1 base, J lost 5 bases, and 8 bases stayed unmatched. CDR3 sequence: CASSQVYSGIDNEQFF. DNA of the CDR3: TGCGCCAGCAGCCAAGTATACAGCGGGATCGACAATGAGCAGTTCTTC.

CDR3 in amino acids: CASSLGPRGFSTDTQYF. The CDR3 DNA follows: TGTGCCAGCAGTTTGGGGCCGCGGGGGTTTAGCACAGATACGCAGTATTTT. The chain uses TRBV12-3 or TRBV12-4 and TRBJ2-3; TRBD2 agrees at 7 bases. The CDR3 is 17 amino acids. The V segment lost 3 bases and the J segment 0 bases; nucleotides outside the gene matches: 9.

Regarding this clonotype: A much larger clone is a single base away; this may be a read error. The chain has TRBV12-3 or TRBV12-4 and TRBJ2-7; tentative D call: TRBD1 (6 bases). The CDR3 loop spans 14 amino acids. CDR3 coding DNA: TGTGCCAGCAGCCTCACAGGGATACCCTACAAGCAGTACTTC. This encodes CASSLTGIPYKQYF.

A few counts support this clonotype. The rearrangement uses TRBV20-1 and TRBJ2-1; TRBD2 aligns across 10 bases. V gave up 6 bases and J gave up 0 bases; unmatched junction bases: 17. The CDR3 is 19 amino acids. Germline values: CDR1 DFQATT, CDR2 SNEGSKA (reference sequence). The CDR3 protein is CSAPGASGRGLSSYNEQFF. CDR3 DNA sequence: TGCAGTGCCCCAGGGGCTAGCGGGAGAGGACTTAGCTCCTACAATGAGCAGTTCTTC.

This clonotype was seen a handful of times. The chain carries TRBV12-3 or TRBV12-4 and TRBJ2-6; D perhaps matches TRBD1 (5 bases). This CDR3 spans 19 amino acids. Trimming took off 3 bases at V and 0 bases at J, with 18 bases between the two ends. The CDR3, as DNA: TGTGCCAGCAGTTTCTCCCCCGTCAGGGTTCCCTCTGGGGCCAACGTCCTGACTTTC. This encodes CASSFSPVRVPSGANVLTF.

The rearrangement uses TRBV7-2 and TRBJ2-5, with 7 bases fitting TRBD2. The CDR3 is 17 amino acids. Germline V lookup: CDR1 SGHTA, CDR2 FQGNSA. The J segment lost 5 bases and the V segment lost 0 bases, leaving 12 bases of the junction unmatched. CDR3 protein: CASSLALFSGGGETQYF. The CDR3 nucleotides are TGTGCCAGCAGCTTAGCGCTCTTCTCGGGGGGTGGGGAGACCCAGTACTTC. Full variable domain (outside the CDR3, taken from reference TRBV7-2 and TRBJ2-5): GAGVSQSPSNKVTEKGKDVELRCDPISGHTALYWYRQSLGQGLEFLIYFQGNSAPDKSGLPSDRFSAERTGGSVSTLTIQRTQQEDSAVYLCASSLALFSGGGETQYFGPGTRLLVL.

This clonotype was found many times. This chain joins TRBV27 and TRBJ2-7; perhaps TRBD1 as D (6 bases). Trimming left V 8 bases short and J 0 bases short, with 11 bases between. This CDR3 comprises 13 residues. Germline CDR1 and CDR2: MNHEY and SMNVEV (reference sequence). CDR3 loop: CASAWTVSYEQYF. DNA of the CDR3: TGTGCCAGCGCTTGGACAGTCTCCTACGAGCAGTACTTC.

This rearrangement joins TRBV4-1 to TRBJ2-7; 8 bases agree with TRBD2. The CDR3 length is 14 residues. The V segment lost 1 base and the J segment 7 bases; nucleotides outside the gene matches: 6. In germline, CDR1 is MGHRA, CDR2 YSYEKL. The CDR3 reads CASSQVGGANEQYF. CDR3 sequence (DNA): TGCGCCAGCAGCCAAGTCGGGGGGGCCAATGAGCAGTACTTC.

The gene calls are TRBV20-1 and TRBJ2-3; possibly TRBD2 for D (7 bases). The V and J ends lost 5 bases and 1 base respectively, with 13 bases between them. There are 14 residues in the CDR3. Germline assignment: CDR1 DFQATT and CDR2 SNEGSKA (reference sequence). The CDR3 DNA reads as TGCAGTGCTGTCGGAGGGGGGGGCACAGATACGCAGTATTTT. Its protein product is CSAVGGGGTDTQYF.

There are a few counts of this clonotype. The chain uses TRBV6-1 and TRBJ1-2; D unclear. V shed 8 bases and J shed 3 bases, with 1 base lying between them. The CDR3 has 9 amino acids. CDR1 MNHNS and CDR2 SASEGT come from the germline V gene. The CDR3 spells CASDYGYTF. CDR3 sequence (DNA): TGTGCCAGCGACTATGGCTACACCTTC.

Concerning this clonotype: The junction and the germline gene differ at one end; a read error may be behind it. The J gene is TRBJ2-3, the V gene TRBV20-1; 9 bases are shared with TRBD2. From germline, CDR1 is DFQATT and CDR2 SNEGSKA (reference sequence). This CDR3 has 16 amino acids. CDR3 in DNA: TGCCGTGCTAGAGCCCCCGGGACTAGCCCAAGAGATACGCAGTATTTT. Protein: CRARAPGTSPRDTQYF.

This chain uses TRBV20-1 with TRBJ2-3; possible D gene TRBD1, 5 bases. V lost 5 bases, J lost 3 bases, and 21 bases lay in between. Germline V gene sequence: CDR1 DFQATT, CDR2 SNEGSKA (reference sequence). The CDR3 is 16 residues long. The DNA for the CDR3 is TGCAGTGCTCTCTCCCTGGGGCAGGGCCGGACAGATACGCAGTATTTT. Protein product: CSALSLGQGRTDTQYF.

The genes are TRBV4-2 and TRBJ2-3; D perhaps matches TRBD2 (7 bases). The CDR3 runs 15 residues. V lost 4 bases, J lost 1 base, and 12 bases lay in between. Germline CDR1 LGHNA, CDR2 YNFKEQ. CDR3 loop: CASSRRGAGTDTQYF. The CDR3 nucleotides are TGTGCCAGCAGCCGACGGGGGGCCGGCACAGATACGCAGTATTTT.

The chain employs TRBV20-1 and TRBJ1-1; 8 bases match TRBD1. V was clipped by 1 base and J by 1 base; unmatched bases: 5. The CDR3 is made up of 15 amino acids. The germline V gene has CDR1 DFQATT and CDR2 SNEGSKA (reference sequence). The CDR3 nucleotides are TGCAGTGCTAGAGGCCGACAGGGGTCGAACACTGAAGCTTTCTTT. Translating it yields CSARGRQGSNTEAFF.

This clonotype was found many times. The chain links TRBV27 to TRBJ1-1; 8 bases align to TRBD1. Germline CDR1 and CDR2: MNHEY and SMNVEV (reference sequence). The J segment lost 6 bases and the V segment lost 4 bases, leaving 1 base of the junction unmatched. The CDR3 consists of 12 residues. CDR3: CASSSQGAEAFF. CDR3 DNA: TGTGCCAGCAGTTCACAGGGGGCTGAAGCTTTCTTT.

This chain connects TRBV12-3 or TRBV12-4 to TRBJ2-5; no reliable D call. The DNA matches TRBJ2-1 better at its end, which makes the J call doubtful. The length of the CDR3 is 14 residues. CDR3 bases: TGTGCCAGCAGTTTAGGGCTGTACCAAGAGACCCAGTTCTTC. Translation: CASSLGLYQETQFF.

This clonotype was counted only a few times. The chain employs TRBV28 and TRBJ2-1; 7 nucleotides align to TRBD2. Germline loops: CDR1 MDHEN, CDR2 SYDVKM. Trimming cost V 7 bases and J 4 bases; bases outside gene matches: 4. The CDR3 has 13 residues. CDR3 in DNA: TGTGCCAGCACGGTAGCGGGTTACAATGAGCAGTTCTTC. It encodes CASTVAGYNEQFF.

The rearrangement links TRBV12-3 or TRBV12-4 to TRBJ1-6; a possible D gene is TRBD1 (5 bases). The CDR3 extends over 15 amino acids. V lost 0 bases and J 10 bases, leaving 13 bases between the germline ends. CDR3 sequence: CASSLASSWGSPLHF. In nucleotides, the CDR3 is TGTGCCAGCAGTTTAGCGAGCTCCTGGGGGTCACCCCTCCACTTT.

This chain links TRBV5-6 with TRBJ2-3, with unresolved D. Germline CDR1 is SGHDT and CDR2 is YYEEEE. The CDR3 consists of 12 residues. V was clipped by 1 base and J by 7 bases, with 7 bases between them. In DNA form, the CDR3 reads TGTGCCAGCAGCTTGAGGCGGAATACGCAGTATTTT. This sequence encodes CASSLRRNTQYF.

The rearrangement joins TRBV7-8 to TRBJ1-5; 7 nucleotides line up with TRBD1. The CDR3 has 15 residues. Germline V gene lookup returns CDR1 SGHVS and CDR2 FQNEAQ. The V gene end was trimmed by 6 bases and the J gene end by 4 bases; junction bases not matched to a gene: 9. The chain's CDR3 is CASRAGGDFNQPQHF. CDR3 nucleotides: TGTGCCAGCAGGGCAGGGGGGGATTTTAATCAGCCCCAGCATTTT.

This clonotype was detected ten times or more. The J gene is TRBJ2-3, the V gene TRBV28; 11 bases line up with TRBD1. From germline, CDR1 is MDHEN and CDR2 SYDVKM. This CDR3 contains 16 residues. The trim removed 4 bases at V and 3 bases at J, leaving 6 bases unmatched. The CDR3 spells CASSWGQGGYTDTQYF. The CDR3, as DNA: TGTGCCAGCAGTTGGGGACAGGGGGGTTATACAGATACGCAGTATTTT.

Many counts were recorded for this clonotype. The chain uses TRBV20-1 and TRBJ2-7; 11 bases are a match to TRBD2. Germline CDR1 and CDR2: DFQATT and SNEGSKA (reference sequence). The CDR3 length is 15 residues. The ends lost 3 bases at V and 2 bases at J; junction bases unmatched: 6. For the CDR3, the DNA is TGCAGTGCTAGGGACCTAGCGGGGGGCCCCTACGAGCAGTACTTC. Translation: CSARDLAGGPYEQYF.

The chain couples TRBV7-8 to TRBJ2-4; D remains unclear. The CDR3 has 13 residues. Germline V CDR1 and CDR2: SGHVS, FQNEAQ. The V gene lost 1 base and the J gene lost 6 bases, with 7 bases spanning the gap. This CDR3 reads CASSLDLVNIQYF. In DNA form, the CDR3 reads TGTGCCAGCAGCTTAGACCTAGTAAACATTCAGTACTTC.

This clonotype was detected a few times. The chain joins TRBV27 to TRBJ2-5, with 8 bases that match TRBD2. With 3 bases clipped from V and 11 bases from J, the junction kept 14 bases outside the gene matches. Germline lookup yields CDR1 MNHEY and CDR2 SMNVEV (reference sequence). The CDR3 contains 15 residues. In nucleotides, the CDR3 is TGTGCCAGCAGTTTTGCGGGGGGACTTTACAATGAGCAGTACTTC. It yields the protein CASSFAGGLYNEQYF.

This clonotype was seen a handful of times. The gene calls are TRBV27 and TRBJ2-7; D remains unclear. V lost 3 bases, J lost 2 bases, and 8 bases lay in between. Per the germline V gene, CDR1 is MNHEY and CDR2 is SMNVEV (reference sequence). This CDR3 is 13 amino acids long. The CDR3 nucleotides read TGTGCCAGCAGTTTCCACCCTACCTACGAGCAGTACTTC. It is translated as CASSFHPTYEQYF.